The rows below give T cell receptor beta chains drawn from one sample of a study of T cell repertoires in cytomegalovirus infection. TCRdb recomputed calls from the reads with MiXCR, one row per CDR3 protein. The repertoire includes about 330,000 distinct CDR3 sequences, 9.5% of them detected once, and around 4.1% sits in the top ten. The material sequenced was PBMCs. These receptors were taken from a human donor in good health (CMV status not recorded). Some clones in this sample may be carry-over from other donors' samples. Both conserved end residues are part of each CDR3. Each record gives: J gene, D gene, CDR3 length, V gene, clone size, CDR3 DNA, CDR3 protein. A D gene is named only where the DNA matches it firmly. Size is omitted from some rows. Given values are once, few, many or a class for expanded clones.

j_gene: TRBJ2-7
d_gene: -
len: 12
v_gene: TRBV7-2
abundance: few
CDR3nt: TGTGCCAGCAGCTTAAAACAGACCGAACAGTACTTC
CDR3aa: CASSLKQTEQYF

j_gene: TRBJ1-1
d_gene: -
len: 14
v_gene: TRBV7-3
abundance: many
CDR3nt: TGTGCCAGCAGCTTAGAGGGGGGATACACTGAAGCTTTCTTT
CDR3aa: CASSLEGGYTEAFF

j_gene: TRBJ1-4
d_gene: -
len: 15
v_gene: TRBV7-2
abundance: -
CDR3nt: TGTGCCAGCAGCCGGACCGAGGCAACTAATGAACAACTGTTTTTT
CDR3aa: CASSRTEATNEQLFF

j_gene: TRBJ2-7
d_gene: TRBD2
len: 14
v_gene: TRBV24-1
abundance: few
CDR3nt: TGTGCCACCAGTGATCGGACTAGCGGCTACGAGCAGTACTTC
CDR3aa: CATSDRTSGYEQYF

j_gene: TRBJ2-5
d_gene: TRBD1
len: 13
v_gene: TRBV29-1
abundance: -
CDR3nt: TGCAGCGCCGCCGACAGGGGGCCTGAGACCCAGTACTTC
CDR3aa: CSAADRGPETQYF

j_gene: TRBJ1-5
d_gene: -
len: 15
v_gene: TRBV19
abundance: many
CDR3nt: TGTGCCAGTAAAAAAGAGGGTGGGGGCAATCAGCCCCAGCATTTT
CDR3aa: CASKKEGGGNQPQHF

j_gene: TRBJ2-3
d_gene: -
len: 16
v_gene: TRBV5-6
abundance: many
CDR3nt: TGTGCCAGCAGCTTGGTGGTGGGGCCTAGCACAGATACGCAGTATTTT
CDR3aa: CASSLVVGPSTDTQYF

j_gene: TRBJ2-3
d_gene: TRBD2
len: 15
v_gene: TRBV11-2
abundance: many
CDR3nt: TGTGCCAGCAGCTTAGCTAGCGGCTACACAGATACGCAGTATTTT
CDR3aa: CASSLASGYTDTQYF

j_gene: TRBJ2-1
d_gene: -
len: 15
v_gene: TRBV6-6
abundance: -
CDR3nt: TGTGCCAGCAGTTTATCCGGACAGAACTACAATGAGCAGTTCTTC
CDR3aa: CASSLSGQNYNEQFF

j_gene: TRBJ1-5
d_gene: -
len: 13
v_gene: TRBV6-5
abundance: few
CDR3nt: TGTGCCAGCAGTCTCACCCGGGACACCCACCAGCATTTT
CDR3aa: CASSLTRDTHQHF

j_gene: TRBJ1-1
d_gene: -
len: 13
v_gene: TRBV7-9
abundance: many
CDR3nt: TGTGCCAGCAGCTTTAACAGGGATACTGAAGCTTTCTTT
CDR3aa: CASSFNRDTEAFF

j_gene: TRBJ2-7
d_gene: -
len: 13
v_gene: TRBV20-1
abundance: -
CDR3nt: TGCAGTGCTAGAGGGGGGAACACCTACGAGCAGTACTTC
CDR3aa: CSARGGNTYEQYF

j_gene: TRBJ2-5
d_gene: TRBD2
len: 14
v_gene: TRBV11-1
abundance: many
CDR3nt: TGTGCCAGCAGCTCAACTAGCGGGAGAGAGACCCAGTACTTC
CDR3aa: CASSSTSGRETQYF

j_gene: TRBJ1-6
d_gene: -
len: 12
v_gene: TRBV27
abundance: many
CDR3nt: TGTGCCAGCAGCCTTTATAATTCACCCCTCCACTTT
CDR3aa: CASSLYNSPLHF

j_gene: TRBJ1-1
d_gene: -
len: 13
v_gene: TRBV12-3/TRBV12-4
abundance: few
CDR3nt: TGTGCCAGCGCTGAAAGTCTGAACACTGAAGCTTTCTTT
CDR3aa: CASAESLNTEAFF

j_gene: TRBJ2-1
d_gene: -
len: 13
v_gene: TRBV7-2
abundance: many
CDR3nt: TGTGCCAGCAGCGGGGTCGACAGGAGTGAGCAGTTCTTC
CDR3aa: CASSGVDRSEQFF

j_gene: TRBJ1-1
d_gene: TRBD1
len: 15
v_gene: TRBV7-9
abundance: many
CDR3nt: TGTGCCAGCAGCCCGATATGGACAGGGGACACTGAAGCTTTCTTT
CDR3aa: CASSPIWTGDTEAFF

j_gene: TRBJ1-1
d_gene: -
len: 11
v_gene: TRBV11-2
abundance: many
CDR3nt: TGTGCCAGCAGCTATTCGCCTGAAGCTTTCTTT
CDR3aa: CASSYSPEAFF

j_gene: TRBJ2-3
d_gene: -
len: 16
v_gene: TRBV11-3
abundance: many
CDR3nt: TGTGCCAGCAGCTTAGGATTGGGCTTTAGAGAAGATACGCAGTATTTT
CDR3aa: CASSLGLGFREDTQYF

j_gene: TRBJ1-3
d_gene: TRBD1
len: 15
v_gene: TRBV10-3
abundance: -
CDR3nt: TGTGCCATCAGTTTCGGACAGGGGGCCGGAAACACCATATATTTT
CDR3aa: CAISFGQGAGNTIYF

j_gene: TRBJ2-3
d_gene: TRBD2
len: 16
v_gene: TRBV7-8
abundance: many
CDR3nt: TGTGCCAGCAGGGCCAGGGTGCGGGGGGGGACAGATACGCAGTATTTT
CDR3aa: CASRARVRGGTDTQYF

j_gene: TRBJ1-2
d_gene: -
len: 15
v_gene: TRBV7-9
abundance: many
CDR3nt: TGTGCCAGCAGCTTAGGCATTACAGGAGACTATGGCTACACCTTC
CDR3aa: CASSLGITGDYGYTF

j_gene: TRBJ1-2
d_gene: TRBD1
len: 14
v_gene: TRBV12-3/TRBV12-4
abundance: -
CDR3nt: TGTGCCAGCAGTATGGGACAGGGAAGAGGTGGCTACACCTTC
CDR3aa: CASSMGQGRGGYTF

j_gene: TRBJ2-5
d_gene: TRBD2
len: 15
v_gene: TRBV12-3/TRBV12-4
abundance: -
CDR3nt: TGTGCCAGCAGTTGGGGGACTACCCCCATATACACCCAGTACTTC
CDR3aa: CASSWGTTPIYTQYF

j_gene: TRBJ2-2
d_gene: TRBD1
len: 16
v_gene: TRBV7-2
abundance: many
CDR3nt: TGTGCCAGCAGCTTAAAGGGGGCTGGCAACACCGGGGAGCTGTTTTTT
CDR3aa: CASSLKGAGNTGELFF

j_gene: TRBJ1-2
d_gene: -
len: 13
v_gene: TRBV12-3/TRBV12-4
abundance: -
CDR3nt: TGTGCCAGCAGTCATTCCCCAGGGGATGGCTACACCTTC
CDR3aa: CASSHSPGDGYTF